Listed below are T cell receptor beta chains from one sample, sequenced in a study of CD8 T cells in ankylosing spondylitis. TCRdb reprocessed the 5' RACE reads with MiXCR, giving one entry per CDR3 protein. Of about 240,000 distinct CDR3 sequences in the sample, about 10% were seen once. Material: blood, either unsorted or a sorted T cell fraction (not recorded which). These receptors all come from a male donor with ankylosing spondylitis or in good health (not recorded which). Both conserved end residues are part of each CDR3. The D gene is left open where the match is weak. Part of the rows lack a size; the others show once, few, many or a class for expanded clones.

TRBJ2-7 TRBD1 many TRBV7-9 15 CASSLTGVSTYEQYF TGTGCCAGCAGCCTGACAGGGGTTTCGACCTACGAGCAGTACTTC
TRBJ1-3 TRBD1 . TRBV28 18 CAGSTPGQGGLSGNTIYF TGTGCCGGGTCTACCCCGGGACAGGGGGGACTCTCTGGAAACACCATATATTTT
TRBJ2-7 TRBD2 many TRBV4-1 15 CASRKLAGSPYEQYF TGCGCCAGCAGAAAACTAGCGGGGAGCCCCTACGAGCAGTACTTC
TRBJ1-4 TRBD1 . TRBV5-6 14 CASSQRGPGEKLFF TGTGCCAGCAGCCAAAGGGGGCCAGGAGAAAAACTGTTTTTT
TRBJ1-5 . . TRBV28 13 CASKGIRNQPQHF TGTGCCAGCAAGGGCATCAGGAATCAGCCCCAGCATTTT
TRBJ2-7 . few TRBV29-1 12 CSVRFTGREQYF TGCAGCGTAAGATTCACAGGGCGGGAGCAGTACTTC
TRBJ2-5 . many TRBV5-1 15 CASSRQLAAQETQYF TGCGCCAGCAGCCGCCAACTAGCTGCCCAAGAGACCCAGTACTTC
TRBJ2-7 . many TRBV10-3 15 CAISESRGALGEQYF TGTGCCATCAGTGAGTCGAGGGGGGCTTTGGGCGAGCAGTACTTC
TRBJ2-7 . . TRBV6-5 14 CASSYPGLSYEQYF TGTGCCAGCAGTTACCCGGGCCTCTCCTACGAGCAGTACTTC
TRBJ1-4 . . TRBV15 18 CATSSPLATIKGGEKLFF TGTGCCACCAGCAGCCCCCTGGCAACGATTAAGGGGGGTGAAAAACTGTTTTTT
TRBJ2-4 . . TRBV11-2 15 CASSSLQLAKNIQYF TGTGCCAGCAGCTCCCTTCAGTTAGCCAAAAACATTCAGTACTTC
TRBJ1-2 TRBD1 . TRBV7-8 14 CASSLGGQDYGYTF TGTGCCAGCAGCTTGGGGGGACAGGACTATGGCTACACCTTC
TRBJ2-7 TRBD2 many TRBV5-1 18 CASSLFPGLAGGLYEQYF TGCGCCAGCAGCCTCTTTCCGGGACTAGCGGGGGGGCTCTACGAGCAGTACTTC
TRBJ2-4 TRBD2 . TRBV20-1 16 CSAPRPAGLAKNIQYF TGCAGTGCTCCTCGACCAGCGGGACTAGCCAAAAACATTCAGTACTTC
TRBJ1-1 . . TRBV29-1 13 CSVRTSGYTEAFF TGCAGCGTTCGGACATCAGGGTACACTGAAGCTTTCTTT
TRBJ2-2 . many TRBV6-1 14 CASKTGAGTGELFF TGTGCCAGCAAAACGGGGGCGGGAACCGGGGAGCTGTTTTTT